This T cell receptor beta chain stems from a study of response to subunit inactivated influenza vaccine. Each CDR3 protein gets one entry after TCRdb re-called the RT-PCR reads with MiXCR. This sample carries approximately 500,000 distinct CDR3 sequences, around 21% of them seen once, and the ten largest clones take about 3%. A further study also used this sample, focusing on T cells expressing NK-cell markers. As that report states: 5'RACE template switching with UMIs generated TCR beta cDNA. Obtained from sorted CD3+CD56+NKG2C+, CD3+CD56+NKG2C- and CD3+CD56-NKG2C+ T cells were the TCR beta repertoires. Most of the eight sequenced donors tested HCMV-seropositive; one tested seronegative. These clonotypes also led the CD3+CD56-NKG2C+ fraction in a few donors.

This specimen consisted of CD4+ T cells sorted from PBMCs, obtained 11 to 12 days after vaccination. The receptor was derived from a man aged 50 to 60 who received an inactivated influenza vaccine.

CDR3 nucleotide sequence: TGTGCCAGCTCACCAGAGATGGGACGGCTCAATTCACCCCTCCACTTT. This gives the protein CASSPEMGRLNSPLHF. The rearrangement uses TRBV18 and TRBJ1-6; a possible D gene is TRBD1 (5 bases). The CDR3 is made up of 16 amino acids. The V and J ends lost 2 bases and 7 bases respectively, with 15 bases between them. CDR1 and CDR2 from the germline V gene are KGHSH and LQKENI. The complete variable domain, with remaining parts taken from reference TRBV18 and TRBJ1-6, reads NAGVMQNPRHLVRRRGQEARLRCSPMKGHSHVYWYRQLPEEGLKFMVYLQKENIIDESGMPKERFSAEFPKEGPSILRIQQVVRGDSAAYFCASSPEMGRLNSPLHFGNGTRLTVT.